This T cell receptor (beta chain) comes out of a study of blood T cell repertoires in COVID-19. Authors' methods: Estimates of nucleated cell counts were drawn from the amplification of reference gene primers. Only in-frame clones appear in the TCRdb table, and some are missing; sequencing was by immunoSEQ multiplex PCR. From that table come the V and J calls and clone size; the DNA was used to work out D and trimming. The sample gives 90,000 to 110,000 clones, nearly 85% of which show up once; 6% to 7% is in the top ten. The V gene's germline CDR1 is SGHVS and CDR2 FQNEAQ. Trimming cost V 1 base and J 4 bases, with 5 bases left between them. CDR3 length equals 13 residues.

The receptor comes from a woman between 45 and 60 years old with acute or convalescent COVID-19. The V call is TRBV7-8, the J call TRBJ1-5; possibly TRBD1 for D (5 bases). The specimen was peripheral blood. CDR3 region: CASSLDRNQPQHF. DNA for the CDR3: TGTGCCAGCAGCTTAGACAGGAATCAGCCCCAGCATTTT.